The 31 T cell receptor beta chains below were found in one sample sequenced in a study of T cells in Graves' hyperthyroidism and ophthalmopathy. Amplification of TCR beta CDR3 regions used RNA as the template. HTBI primers were the set used in a first-round RT-PCR of the TCR CDR3. TCRdb fed the multiplex PCR reads into MiXCR, producing one record per CDR3 protein. The data contain over 700,000 distinct CDR3 sequences, around 20% of them singletons. Specimen: blood. These receptors all come from a woman between 50 and 59 years old with Graves' hyperthyroidism that later progressed to Graves' ophthalmopathy.

This clonotype has ten or more counts. The gene calls are TRBV30 and TRBJ1-2, with D uncertain. Looked up from germline, CDR1 is GTSNPN and CDR2 is SVGIG (reference sequence). The V gene lost 3 bases and the J gene lost 7 bases, with 9 bases spanning the gap. The CDR3 length is 11 residues. For the CDR3, the DNA is TGTGCCTGGAGCGTCTCGGGTGGCTACACCTTC. Translating gives CAWSVSGGYTF.

This clonotype was counted a few times. CDR3 sequence reads: CSAQPDRDYGYTF. CDR3 bases: TGCAGTGCCCAACCTGACAGGGACTATGGCTACACCTTC. This chain joins TRBV20-1 and TRBJ1-2; 7 bases fit TRBD1. This CDR3 is built from 13 residues. The V gene end was trimmed by 6 bases and the J gene end by 3 bases; junction bases not matched to a gene: 7. CDR1 is DFQATT, CDR2 SNEGSKA, per germline (reference sequence).

This clonotype was seen a few times. The chain combines TRBV2 with TRBJ1-1; no clear D. The CDR3 totals 13 residues. Trimming removed 1 base from V and 5 bases from J, with 8 bases in between. Germline-derived CDR1 and CDR2 are SNHLY and FYNNEI. The CDR3 protein is CASSEEGWTEAFF. CDR3 bases: TGTGCCAGCAGTGAAGAGGGCTGGACTGAAGCTTTCTTT.

The rearrangement links TRBV6-2 or TRBV6-3 to TRBJ1-5; 8 bases map to TRBD1. In germline, CDR1 is MNHEY, CDR2 SVGEGT. This CDR3 spans 15 amino acids. The J segment lost 0 bases and the V segment lost 4 bases, leaving 2 bases of the junction unmatched. As DNA, the CDR3 is TGTGCCAGCAGTTGGGACAGGTATAGCAATCAGCCCCAGCATTTT. Translation: CASSWDRYSNQPQHF.

This clonotype was seen ten or more times. The V call is TRBV18, the J call TRBJ1-1, with unresolved D. Trimming took off 6 bases at V and 1 base at J, with 6 bases between the two ends. CDR1 and CDR2 from the germline V gene are KGHSH and LQKENI. The CDR3 runs to 12 residues. The CDR3 coding sequence is TGTGCCAGCTCCAGCCCGAACACTGAAGCTTTCTTT. It is translated as CASSSPNTEAFF.

A few counts support this clonotype. The rearrangement links TRBV27 to TRBJ1-5; D is possibly TRBD1 (5 bases). Trimming removed 3 bases at V and 0 bases at J, with 18 bases between. CDR3 length: 18 residues. Germline V gene sequence: CDR1 MNHEY, CDR2 SMNVEV (reference sequence). The CDR3 nucleotides are TGTGCCAGCAGTTTCTCCGGGACCGGGGGGTTTAGCAATCAGCCCCAGCATTTT. Translation: CASSFSGTGGFSNQPQHF.

This chain links TRBV6-5 with TRBJ2-5; tentative D call: TRBD2 (6 bases). V dropped 2 bases and J dropped 4 bases, with 8 bases sitting between them. The germline V gene encodes CDR1 MNHEY and CDR2 SVGAGI. This CDR3 has 13 residues. The CDR3 here is CASSYRRAETQYF. The CDR3 DNA reads as TGTGCCAGCAGTTACAGGAGGGCAGAGACCCAGTACTTC.

The CDR3 DNA reads as TGTGCCAGCAGCTCCATCCGGGACAGGGTACTTTCTAACTATGGCTACACCTTC. Its protein is CASSSIRDRVLSNYGYTF. The genes are TRBV7-9 and TRBJ1-2; TRBD1 aligns across 9 bases. This CDR3 is 18 amino acids long. CDR1 and CDR2 (germline): SEHNR, FQNEAQ (reference sequence). The V and J ends lost 4 bases and 0 bases, in that order; junction bases with no gene match: 12. The entire variable domain, with the rest obtained from reference TRBV7-9 and TRBJ1-2, is as follows: DTGVSQNPRHKITKRGQNVTFRCDPISEHNRLYWYRQTLGQGPEFLTYFQNEAQLEKSRLLSDRFSAERPKGSFSTLEIQRTEQGDSAMYLCASSSIRDRVLSNYGYTFGSGTRLTVV.

This clonotype was seen ten or more times. The rearrangement uses TRBV12-3 or TRBV12-4 and TRBJ1-2; tentative D call: TRBD1 (5 bases). Trimming stripped 4 bases from V and 4 bases from J, with 19 bases between. This CDR3 has 16 amino acids. CDR3 in DNA: TGTGCCAGCAGTTCGCCTACGGGACGGGGACTCTATGGCTACACCTTC. Translating it yields CASSSPTGRGLYGYTF.

In its sample, this clonotype was seen many times. The V and J genes are TRBV7-6 and TRBJ1-2; D gene ambiguous. Germline V CDR1 and CDR2: SGHVS, FNYEAQ. V was trimmed by 6 bases and J by 3 bases, leaving 17 bases between them. This CDR3 is built from 15 residues. CDR3 loop: CASSPEVRDDYGYTF. Here the CDR3 DNA reads TGTGCCAGCAGTCCCGAAGTGCGGGATGACTATGGCTACACCTTC.

At least ten counts were recorded for this clonotype. The gene calls are TRBV3-1 and TRBJ2-7, with D unresolved. CDR1 and CDR2 (germline): LGHDT, YNNKEL (reference sequence). The CDR3 is 13 residues long. Trimming removed 1 base from V and 3 bases from J, with 7 bases in between. The CDR3 region has the DNA TGTGCCAGCAGCCAAGCCAGTGGCTACGAGCAGTACTTC. It translates to CASSQASGYEQYF.

This clonotype was detected only a few times. CDR3 amino acids: CSARDEGGTVLFYGYTF. The CDR3 nucleotides read TGCAGTGCTAGAGATGAGGGAGGGACAGTCCTGTTCTATGGCTACACCTTC. The chain combines TRBV20-1 with TRBJ1-2, with 7 bases that match TRBD1. Germline V gene sequence: CDR1 DFQATT, CDR2 SNEGSKA (reference sequence). J gave up 4 bases and V 0 bases, and 14 bases lay outside the gene matches. The CDR3 consists of 17 residues.

This clonotype has a handful of counts. The chain has TRBV6-5 and TRBJ2-4; D might be TRBD2 (6 bases). Germline V gives CDR1 MNHEY, CDR2 SVGAGI. The CDR3 runs to 16 residues. V gave up 0 bases and J gave up 7 bases, with 16 bases separating them. The CDR3 bases are TGTGCCAGCAGTTACTCGAATCGGGGGATTAAGAACATTCAGTACTTC. This codes for CASSYSNRGIKNIQYF.

This clonotype was seen more than once but under ten times. The CDR3 reads CSAKIQGLGELFF. CDR3 bases: TGCAGTGCTAAGATCCAGGGGTTGGGGGAGCTGTTTTTT. The J gene is TRBJ2-2, the V gene TRBV20-1; possibly TRBD1 for D (6 bases). The CDR3 contains 13 residues. V was cut by 4 bases and J by 8 bases, with 14 bases left in between. The germline gives CDR1 DFQATT, CDR2 SNEGSKA (reference sequence).

The table lists this clonotype with a few counts. This rearrangement joins TRBV2 to TRBJ2-2; no reliable D call. CDR1 SNHLY and CDR2 FYNNEI come from the germline V gene. Trimming took off 2 bases at V and 0 bases at J, with 7 bases between the two ends. This CDR3 is built from 15 residues. The CDR3 DNA is TGTGCCAGCAGTGAACTGAACACGAACACCGGGGAGCTGTTTTTT. Encoded protein: CASSELNTNTGELFF.

The chain links TRBV18 to TRBJ2-2; D is unresolved. The V and J ends lost 3 bases and 10 bases respectively, with 0 bases between them. Germline V lookup: CDR1 KGHSH, CDR2 LQKENI. The CDR3 is 9 amino acids. The CDR3 bases are TGTGCCAGCTCACCGGAGCTGTTTTTT. Encoded protein: CASSPELFF.

This clonotype occurred a few times. The chain links TRBV6-1 to TRBJ2-7; 10 bases are a match to TRBD1. V dropped 5 bases and J dropped 2; count of bases not matched to a gene: 12. The CDR3 contains 17 residues. Germline V gene lookup returns CDR1 MNHNS and CDR2 SASEGT. Here the CDR3 DNA reads TGTGCCAGCAGTCCGGGTGGGGCGACAGGGGGCCCCTACGAGCAGTACTTC. Amino acid sequence: CASSPGGATGGPYEQYF.

This clonotype was picked up many times. This sequence joins TRBV5-1 and TRBJ2-1, with D perhaps matching TRBD2 (6 bases). The germline V gene has CDR1 SGHRS and CDR2 YFSETQ. The CDR3 loop spans 14 amino acids. Trimming stripped 4 bases from V and 2 bases from J, with 10 bases between. CDR3 in amino acids: CASSPDYPYNEQFF. CDR3 bases: TGCGCCAGCAGCCCGGACTACCCCTACAATGAGCAGTTCTTC.

J is TRBJ2-2 and V is TRBV10-3; D not resolved. The V gene's germline CDR1 is ENHRY and CDR2 SYGVKD. The CDR3 runs to 11 residues. Trimming stripped 8 bases from V and 5 bases from J, with 6 bases between. CDR3 amino acids: CAIAETGELFF. In DNA, the CDR3 is TGTGCCATCGCTGAGACCGGGGAGCTGTTTTTT.

This clonotype was detected many times. The rearrangement joins TRBV7-9 to TRBJ2-7, with 8 bases lining up with TRBD1. V shed 3 bases, J shed 5 bases, and the junction held 12 bases outside the gene matches. Germline CDR1 reads SEHNR; CDR2 reads FQNEAQ (reference sequence). The CDR3 is made up of 16 amino acids. The CDR3 DNA reads as TGTGCCAGCAGCTTGACCGCGGGACAGGACCCTAACGAGCAGTACTTC. Encoded protein: CASSLTAGQDPNEQYF.

This clonotype has only a few counts. At one end, the junction sequence differs from germline, possibly due to a read error. The rearrangement links TRBV10-1 to TRBJ1-4; D ambiguous. The CDR3 loop spans 13 amino acids. Germline CDR1 reads WNHNN; CDR2 reads SYGVQD (reference sequence). The CDR3 DNA sequence: TGTGCCAGCAGTGAAGCTTTTAATGAAAAACTGTTTTTT. Translated: CASSEAFNEKLFF.

The chain carries TRBV20-1 and TRBJ2-1; possible D gene TRBD1, 6 bases. The CDR3 is 16 residues long. In germline, CDR1 is DFQATT, CDR2 SNEGSKA (reference sequence). V lost 0 bases and J 4 bases, leaving 16 bases between the germline ends. The CDR3 DNA follows: TGCAGTGCTAGAGATTCGCAGGGGTCACTTTACAATGAGCAGTTCTTC. Protein sequence: CSARDSQGSLYNEQFF.

The chain joins TRBV27 to TRBJ2-7; tentatively, D is TRBD2 (7 bases). CDR1 MNHEY and CDR2 SMNVEV come from the germline V gene (reference sequence). The CDR3 is 16 amino acids. Trimming took off 2 bases at V and 0 bases at J, with 14 bases between the two ends. CDR3 DNA: TGTGCCAGCAGTTTAACAGGGCGGGGGAGCTCCTACGAGCAGTACTTC. Residues: CASSLTGRGSSYEQYF.

The genes are TRBV6-1 and TRBJ1-1; D not certain. CDR3 size: 14 residues. The germline V and J ends were trimmed by 8 bases and 0 bases, with 13 bases remaining between them. Germline lookup yields CDR1 MNHNS and CDR2 SASEGT. Here the CDR3 reads CASALASMNTEAFF. The CDR3 region has the DNA TGTGCCAGCGCCCTGGCTTCCATGAACACTGAAGCTTTCTTT.

The chain links TRBV11-2 to TRBJ2-6; TRBD1 or TRBD2 may be the D gene (6 bases each). This CDR3 comprises 17 residues. CDR1 is SGHAT and CDR2 is FQNNGV in the germline V gene. Trimming shortened V by 3 bases and J by 3 bases, and 15 bases separated the two germline ends. The CDR3 loop is CASSLHSGAGGANVLTF. CDR3 DNA: TGTGCCAGCAGCTTGCACTCGGGGGCGGGTGGGGCCAACGTCCTGACTTTC.

This clonotype was recorded many times. The V call is TRBV19, the J call TRBJ2-7; 13 bases map to TRBD2. The CDR3 totals 16 residues. The ends lost 4 bases at V and 0 bases at J; junction bases unmatched: 3. The V gene's germline CDR1 is LNHDA and CDR2 SQIVND (reference sequence). In nucleotides, the CDR3 is TGTGCCAGTAGTACCTGGACTAGCGGGGGCTCCTACGAGCAGTACTTC. Its translation: CASSTWTSGGSYEQYF. Full variable domain (outside the CDR3, taken from reference TRBV19 and TRBJ2-7): DGGITQSPKYLFRKEGQNVTLSCEQNLNHDAMYWYRQDPGQGLRLIYYSQIVNDFQKGDIAEGYSVSREKKESFPLTVTSAQKNPTAFYLCASSTWTSGGSYEQYFGPGTRLTVT.

This clonotype was recorded many times. As DNA, the CDR3 is TGTGCCTGGAAACGAACAGGTCGGCCCACAGATACGCAGTATTTT. It specifies CAWKRTGRPTDTQYF. The chain has TRBV30 and TRBJ2-3; D might be TRBD1 (5 bases). The CDR3 has 15 residues. The V gene's germline CDR1 is GTSNPN and CDR2 SVGIG (reference sequence). Trimming left V 4 bases short and J 2 bases short, with 16 bases between.

This clonotype was detected many times. The chain couples TRBV5-1 to TRBJ2-7; D not resolved. Germline CDR1 is SGHRS and CDR2 is YFSETQ. The length of the CDR3 is 13 residues. Trimming left V 5 bases short and J 0 bases short, with 9 bases between. CDR3 DNA: TGCGCCAGCAGGGACGGAAGCTCCTACGAGCAGTACTTC. Translating it yields CASRDGSSYEQYF.

The table lists this clonotype with a few counts. This chain connects TRBV25-1 to TRBJ2-3; D is unresolved. This CDR3 is 15 amino acids long. Trimming took 4 bases from V and 0 from J, leaving 11 bases between them. Germline CDR1 MGHDK, CDR2 SYGVNS. This CDR3 reads CASSGSVPSTDTQYF. Written as DNA, the CDR3 is TGTGCCAGCAGTGGGTCGGTACCTAGCACAGATACGCAGTATTTT.

This clonotype occurred many times. The V and J genes are TRBV11-2 and TRBJ2-7; D is ambiguous. V was clipped by 1 base and J by 9 bases, with 16 bases between them. The CDR3 is 14 residues long. Germline-derived CDR1 and CDR2 are SGHAT and FQNNGV. CDR3 bases: TGTGCCAGCAGCTTAGGGCGGCAGCAGTTCGGGCAGTACTTC. It codes for CASSLGRQQFGQYF.

This clonotype was counted between two and nine times. V is TRBV10-3 and J is TRBJ2-4, with D tentatively TRBD1 (5 bases). V shed 0 bases and J shed 5 bases, with 8 bases lying between them. Germline assignment: CDR1 ENHRY and CDR2 SYGVKD. The CDR3 sequence is 14 residues long. The chain's CDR3 is CAISESGAQNIQYF. In DNA, the CDR3 is TGTGCCATCAGTGAGTCAGGGGCGCAAAACATTCAGTACTTC.